Following are 25 T cell receptor beta chains from one sample sequenced in a study of molecular identifiers for immune sequencing clone quantification listed by TCRdb under 2018. Libraries were constructed by PCR. Sequencing relied on an Illumina HiSeq 4000. Starting from the raw public reads, TCRdb applied fastp trimming at Q25, assembled clones with MiXCR and retained in-frame beta chains. Each entry is one CDR3 protein sequence, shown with its most common DNA and genes. The table for this sample lists over 600,000 distinct CDR3 sequences; just under 20% of them were counted only once. The top ten hold 0.85% to 0.9% of the sample. Source material: naive CD8+ T cells from blood, with Jurkat cell RNA spiked in. The meaning of the sample's cell subset or site label: FACS-sorted CD8+CD4-CCR7+CD45RA+ naive T cells. The source is a human donor in good health. Some libraries in this study had Jurkat cell RNA spiked in.

Of note for this clonotype: This could be a read error, since a much larger clone is one nucleotide away. The chain recombines TRBV4-1 with TRBJ2-2, with 10 bases aligning to TRBD2. There are 12 residues in the CDR3. Per germline, CDR1 MGHRA and CDR2 YSYEKL. The CDR3 bases are TGCGCCAGCAGCCAAGTAGCGGGGGGGCTGTTTTTT. Translated, it gives CASSQVAGGLFF.

This clonotype came up many times. V gene TRBV11-2 combines with J gene TRBJ1-4; the D gene is possibly TRBD1 (5 bases). The V end was cut by 1 base, the J end by 5 bases, with 8 bases between. The germline V gene encodes CDR1 SGHAT and CDR2 FQNNGV. The CDR3 spans 14 residues. DNA for the CDR3: TGTGCCAGCAGCTTAGTAGACAGAAATGAAAAACTGTTTTTT. This translates into CASSLVDRNEKLFF.

Note on this clonotype: One base away lies a much larger clone, so this may be a sequencing read error. V and J are TRBV20-1 and TRBJ2-2; D uncertain. The CDR3 sequence is 15 residues long. Germline CDR1 reads DFQATT; CDR2 reads SNEGSKA (reference sequence). V lost 1 base and J 0 bases, leaving 9 bases between the germline ends. CDR3 in amino acids: CSARVDGTNTGELFF. In DNA, the CDR3 is TGCAGTGCTAGAGTGGATGGGACGAACACCGGGGAGCTGTTTTTT.

This clonotype was counted a few times. The chain is built from TRBV6-5 and TRBJ2-5; D unresolved. Germline V gives CDR1 MNHEY, CDR2 SVGAGI. This CDR3 contains 14 residues. Trimming cost V 0 bases and J 0 bases, with 5 bases left between them. CDR3 DNA sequence: TGTGCCAGCAGTTACTCACGGGACCAAGAGACCCAGTACTTC. Translation gives CASSYSRDQETQYF.

This chain joins TRBV27 and TRBJ1-5; 10 positions match TRBD1. Germline lookup yields CDR1 MNHEY and CDR2 SMNVEV (reference sequence). The CDR3 is 16 residues long. Losses at the gene ends were 2 bases for V and 7 bases for J; bases not matched to a gene: 8. CDR3 nucleotide sequence: TGTGCCAGCAGTTTAGCAGGGACAGGGGTTCGGCAGCCCCAGCATTTT. The encoded protein is CASSLAGTGVRQPQHF.

In this sample, this clonotype turned up a few times. A much larger clone differs by one base, so this may be a read error. The V call is TRBV13, the J call TRBJ2-5; 10 bases are shared with TRBD2. With V trimmed by 5 bases and J by 1 base, 4 bases remained unmatched. The CDR3 runs to 15 residues. The germline gives CDR1 PRHDT, CDR2 FYEKMQ (reference sequence). Here the CDR3 DNA reads TGTGCCAGCAGCCGCCGACTAGCGGGCCAAGAGACCCAGTACTTC. This codes for CASSRRLAGQETQYF.

This clonotype has only a few counts. V is TRBV3-1 and J is TRBJ2-1; 7 bases line up with TRBD1. This CDR3 spans 16 amino acids. CDR1 is LGHDT, CDR2 YNNKEL, per germline (reference sequence). V dropped 4 bases and J dropped 4; count of bases not matched to a gene: 10. CDR3 DNA: TGTGCCAGCAGCCCCGGACAGGACCAAAGATACAATGAGCAGTTCTTC. Translation: CASSPGQDQRYNEQFF.

As concerns this clonotype: A much larger clonotype is one base distant, so this may be a read error. The CDR3 is CASGSEFSNQPQHF. As DNA, the CDR3 is TGTGCCAGCGGTAGTGAATTTAGCAATCAGCCCCAGCATTTT. This rearrangement joins TRBV7-9 to TRBJ1-5; D is unresolved. The V gene lost 8 bases and the J gene lost 0 bases, with 11 bases spanning the gap. CDR3 length: 14 amino acids. The germline V gene encodes CDR1 SEHNR and CDR2 FQNEAQ (reference sequence).

The sample holds a few counts of this clonotype. The chain uses TRBV14 and TRBJ2-5, with TRBD2 matching 7 bases. The ends lost 4 bases at V and 5 bases at J; junction bases unmatched: 10. The germline V gene has CDR1 SGHDN and CDR2 FVKESK. This CDR3 has 15 residues. The DNA for the CDR3 is TGTGCCAGCAGCCCCTGGGCCAGGGAGGGTGAGACCCAGTACTTC. Translated: CASSPWAREGETQYF.

Comments on this clonotype: This sequence may be a read error, since a much larger clone differs from it by one base. The V gene is TRBV19, the J gene TRBJ2-7; 10 bases match TRBD2. The CDR3 has 16 amino acids. Germline loops: CDR1 LNHDA, CDR2 SQIVND (reference sequence). The CDR3, as DNA: TGTGCCAGTAGTATCACGGCTAGCGGGAGTAGCTACGAGCAGCACTTC. Its translation is CASSITASGSSYEQHF.

V gene TRBV2 combines with J gene TRBJ1-6; D call uncertain. Trimming left V 8 bases short and J 2 bases short, with 10 bases between. Germline values: CDR1 SNHLY, CDR2 FYNNEI. This CDR3 has 14 residues. The CDR3 protein is CASEEAAYNSPLHF. CDR3 nucleotide sequence: TGTGCCAGCGAGGAGGCAGCCTATAATTCACCCCTCCACTTT. The variable domain in full, completed from reference TRBV2 and TRBJ1-6, reads EPEVTQTPSHQVTQMGQEVILRCVPISNHLYFYWYRQILGQKVEFLVSFYNNEISEKSEIFDDQFSVERPDGSNFTLKIRSTKLEDSAMYFCASEEAAYNSPLHFGNGTRLTVT.

Ten or more counts support this clonotype. The J gene is TRBJ2-1, the V gene TRBV20-1; TRBD2 agrees at 10 bases. The CDR3 is 15 amino acids. CDR1 is DFQATT, CDR2 SNEGSKA, per germline (reference sequence). The junction had 9 bases not matched to a gene; V was cut back by 0 bases and J by 10 bases. CDR3 sequence: CSARDRTSGTVEQFF. The CDR3, as DNA: TGCAGTGCTAGAGATAGAACTAGCGGGACCGTAGAGCAGTTCTTC.

There are a few counts of this clonotype. The chain employs TRBV19 and TRBJ2-3; 9 nucleotides align to TRBD2. CDR3 length equals 15 residues. CDR1 and CDR2 (germline): LNHDA, SQIVND (reference sequence). V trimming: 5 bases; J trimming: 2 bases; junction bases outside the gene matches: 5. DNA of the CDR3: TGTGCCAGTAGTGATAGCGGGGGCTTCACAGATACGCAGTATTTT. Protein: CASSDSGGFTDTQYF.

This clonotype was found many times. The chain carries TRBV7-8 and TRBJ1-6; a weak D match, TRBD1 (6 bases). V lost 1 base and J 3 bases, leaving 16 bases between the germline ends. The germline V gene has CDR1 SGHVS and CDR2 FQNEAQ. The CDR3 contains 18 residues. As DNA, the CDR3 is TGTGCCAGCAGCTTAGAGTCATTTTGGGGGCTCTATAATTCACCCCTCCACTTT. It specifies CASSLESFWGLYNSPLHF.

This clonotype was counted many times. The chain combines TRBV6-6 with TRBJ2-1; 9 bases match TRBD2. Germline CDR1 reads MNHNY; CDR2 reads SVGAGI (reference sequence). V was clipped by 3 bases and J by 8 bases; unmatched bases: 2. The CDR3 length is 13 residues. CDR3 DNA: TGTGCCAGCAGTTATAGCGGGAGCGATGAGCAGTTCTTC. Encoded protein: CASSYSGSDEQFF.

This clonotype occurred many times. The J gene is TRBJ1-1, the V gene TRBV5-4; no clear D gene. Germline CDR1 and CDR2: SGHNT and YYREEE (reference sequence). V was pared by 0 bases and J by 6 bases, with 18 bases between. The CDR3 has 16 residues. The CDR3 loop reads CASSLVGQPRVAEAFF. CDR3 nucleotides: TGTGCCAGCAGCTTGGTCGGGCAGCCGAGGGTCGCTGAAGCTTTCTTT.

This clonotype has at least ten counts. This chain links TRBV6-1 with TRBJ2-7; no clear D gene. The CDR3 contains 14 residues. With 1 base removed from V and 4 bases from J, the gap between germline ends came to 11 bases. Per the germline V gene, CDR1 is MNHNS and CDR2 is SASEGT. The CDR3 sequence is CASSEGPSTYEQYF. Written as DNA, the CDR3 is TGTGCCAGCAGTGAAGGTCCAAGCACATACGAGCAGTACTTC.

In the case of this clonotype: This may be a read error, as it is one base from a much larger clone. The J gene is TRBJ1-3, the V gene TRBV5-1; D remains unclear. The CDR3 loop spans 15 amino acids. The germline V gene encodes CDR1 SGHRS and CDR2 YFSETQ. Here the CDR3 DNA reads TGCGCCAGCAGCTTGGACGTTTACTCTGGAAGCACCATATATTTT. Translation: CASSLDVYSGSTIYF.

CDR3 residues: CASTSGQVFAEAFF. CDR3 DNA: TGTGCCAGCACCTCGGGACAGGTTTTCGCTGAAGCTTTCTTT. The chain employs TRBV6-2 or TRBV6-3 and TRBJ1-1; 8 bases agree with TRBD1. CDR3 length: 14 residues. Germline loops: CDR1 MNHEY, CDR2 SVGEGT. The J segment lost 6 bases and the V segment lost 7 bases, leaving 10 bases of the junction unmatched.

The chain couples TRBV5-6 to TRBJ2-5; D gene unclear. The CDR3 consists of 12 residues. V was shortened by 2 bases and J by 5 bases, with 7 bases between the two germline ends. The V gene's germline CDR1 is SGHDT and CDR2 YYEEEE. Written as DNA, the CDR3 is TGTGCCAGCAGCTTAGAGTGGGAGACCCAGTACTTC. Protein: CASSLEWETQYF.

As for this clonotype: This may come from a read error, since a much larger clone is one base off. The chain is built from TRBV30 and TRBJ2-3; D is perhaps TRBD1 (5 bases). Germline CDR1 is GTSNPN and CDR2 is SVGIG (reference sequence). This CDR3 region has 11 residues. The CDR3 reads CAWSQTDAQYF. Here the CDR3 DNA reads TGTGCCTGGAGTCAGACAGATGCGCAGTATTTT.

About this clonotype: A much larger clone is a single base away; this may be a read error. V usage is TRBV28 and J usage is TRBJ1-1, with D perhaps TRBD1 (5 bases). This CDR3 is 14 amino acids long. Germline CDR1 is MDHEN and CDR2 is SYDVKM. Here the CDR3 reads CTSSSPSRGAEAFF. For the CDR3, the DNA is TGTACCAGCAGTTCACCTTCCCGAGGGGCTGAAGCTTTCTTT.

This clonotype has ten or more counts. The V call is TRBV20-1, the J call TRBJ1-1; D not certain. The CDR3 is 13 amino acids. Germline V lookup: CDR1 DFQATT, CDR2 SNEGSKA (reference sequence). V was cut by 2 bases and J by 5 bases, with 12 bases left in between. CDR3 residues: CSARRARRTEAFF. CDR3 nucleotides: TGCAGTGCTAGACGGGCGCGGAGAACTGAAGCTTTCTTT.

Concerning this clonotype itself: One junction end does not reproduce the germline sequence, and a read error may be involved. The J gene is TRBJ2-2, the V gene TRBV27, with 11 nucleotides matching TRBD2. Germline lookup yields CDR1 MNHEY and CDR2 SMNVEV (reference sequence). The length of the CDR3 is 14 residues. CDR3 nucleotides: TGTGCCAGGAGTTGGACTAGCGGGACCGGGGAGCTGTTTTTT. It codes for CARSWTSGTGELFF.

On this clonotype: A much larger clone sits a single nucleotide away, making a read error possible. The rearrangement uses TRBV15 and TRBJ2-7; possibly TRBD1 for D (7 bases). From germline, CDR1 is LNHNV and CDR2 YYDKDF (reference sequence). This CDR3 has 13 amino acids. CDR3 residues: CATSGGTAYEQHF. CDR3 in DNA: TGTGCCACCAGCGGCGGGACAGCCTACGAGCAGCACTTC.